This T cell receptor (beta chain) is drawn from a study of T cell repertoires in cytomegalovirus infection. Turning to the study itself: Indicated by public TCR beta signatures were CMV infection and matching HLA type. Study-wide results and limits: CMV-specific TCR beta clonotypes restricted by HLA-C dominated the ex vivo response. Cumulative public TCR beta family frequency identified carriers of CMV plus the relevant HLA.

Notes on this clonotype: Its antigen is still unknown. Its ends do not fully match the called genes, so a read error is possible.

TCRdb used MiXCR to reprocess the reads, holding one entry per CDR3 protein. The sample carries 7,500 to 9,500 distinct CDR3 sequences, 55% recorded once. The TCR sequence derives from a human donor in good health (CMV status not recorded). Some clones in this sample may be carry-over from other donors' samples. Input material: PBMCs, sequenced either directly or after in vitro stimulation (not recorded which).

The CDR3 loop reads CASSLDSRFSNTEDFF. The CDR3 DNA reads as TGTGCCAGCAGCTTAGATTCTAGGTTCTCGAACACTGAAGATTTCTTT. The genes are TRBV7-2 and TRBJ1-1; D gene uncertain. The CDR3 consists of 16 residues. Germline CDR1 and CDR2: SGHTA and FQGNSA.